These 2 T cell receptor beta chains originate from one sample sequenced in a study of CD8 T cells in ankylosing spondylitis. In TCRdb, the 5' RACE reads were re-called with MiXCR into one record per CDR3 protein. The sample has about 220,000 distinct CDR3 sequences, 7.3% seen once. Which antigens these TCRs recognize remains unknown. Study results and caveats: It appeared that ankylosing spondylitis blood was characterized by a TCR beta motif of fewer than 10 highly homologous variants.

Material for sequencing was blood, either unsorted or a sorted T cell fraction (not recorded which). Receptor source: a male donor with ankylosing spondylitis.

This clonotype was counted at least ten times. This sequence joins TRBV12-3 or TRBV12-4 and TRBJ2-1; the match to TRBD2 covers 7 bases. The V gene end was trimmed by 6 bases and the J gene end by 1 base; junction bases not matched to a gene: 3. CDR3 length: 14 residues. CDR3 nucleotides: TGTGCCAGCAGGATTAGCGGGTCCTACAATGAGCAGTTCTTC. This gives the protein CASRISGSYNEQFF.

CDR3 nucleotides: TGTGCCAGCAGTGAAGAGGTCCCCTACGAGCAGTACTTC. It specifies CASSEEVPYEQYF. The chain joins TRBV2 to TRBJ2-7; D gene ambiguous. The CDR3 length is 13 residues. Germline V gene sequence: CDR1 SNHLY, CDR2 FYNNEI. Trimming removed 1 base at V and 2 bases at J, with 6 bases between.